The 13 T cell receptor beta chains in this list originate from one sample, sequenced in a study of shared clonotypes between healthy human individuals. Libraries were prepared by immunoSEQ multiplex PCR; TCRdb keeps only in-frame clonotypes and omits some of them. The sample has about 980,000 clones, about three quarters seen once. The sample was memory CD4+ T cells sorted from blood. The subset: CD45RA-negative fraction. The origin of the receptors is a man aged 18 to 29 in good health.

The CDR3 loop is CASSQTAGHTGELFF. DNA for the CDR3: TGCGCCAGCAGCCAAACGGCCGGGCACACCGGGGAGCTGTTTTTT. The rearrangement uses TRBV4-3 and TRBJ2-2; D remains ambiguous. V was pared by 2 bases and J by 3 bases, with 10 bases between. This CDR3 has 15 residues. Per germline, CDR1 LGHNA and CDR2 YSLEER.

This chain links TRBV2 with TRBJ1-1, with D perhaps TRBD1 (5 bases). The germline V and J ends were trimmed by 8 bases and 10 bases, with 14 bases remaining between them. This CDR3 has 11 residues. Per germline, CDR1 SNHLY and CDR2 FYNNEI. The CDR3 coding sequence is TGTGCCAGCTCGTGGTGGCAGGGAGCTTTCTTT. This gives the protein CASSWWQGAFF.

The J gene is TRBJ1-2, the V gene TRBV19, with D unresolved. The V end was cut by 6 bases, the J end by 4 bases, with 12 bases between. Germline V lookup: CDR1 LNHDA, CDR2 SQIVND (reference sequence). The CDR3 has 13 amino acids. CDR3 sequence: CASSTTESYGYTF. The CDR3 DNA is TGTGCCAGTAGCACCACAGAGAGCTATGGCTACACCTTC.

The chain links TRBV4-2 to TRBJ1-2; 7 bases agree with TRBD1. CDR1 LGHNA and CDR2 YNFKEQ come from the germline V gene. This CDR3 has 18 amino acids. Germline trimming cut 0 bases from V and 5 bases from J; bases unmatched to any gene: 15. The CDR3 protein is CASSQEAGTAGLIYGYTF. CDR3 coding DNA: TGTGCCAGCAGCCAAGAGGCCGGGACAGCCGGCCTGATTTATGGCTACACCTTC.

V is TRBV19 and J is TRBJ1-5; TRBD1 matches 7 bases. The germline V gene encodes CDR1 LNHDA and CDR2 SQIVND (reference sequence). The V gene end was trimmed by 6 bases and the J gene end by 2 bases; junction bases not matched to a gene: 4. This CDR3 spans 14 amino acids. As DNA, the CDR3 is TGTGCCAGTAGGGGACAGCAGCGCAATCAGCCCCAGCATTTT. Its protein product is CASRGQQRNQPQHF.

The CDR3 sequence is CASSLTGGRDEQYF. The DNA of the CDR3 is TGTGCCAGCAGTTTGACAGGGGGAAGGGACGAGCAGTACTTC. This chain connects TRBV6-5 to TRBJ2-7; TRBD1 agrees at 9 bases. The germline CDR1 and CDR2 sequences are MNHEY and SVGAGI. The J segment lost 5 bases and the V segment lost 4 bases, leaving 6 bases of the junction unmatched. CDR3 length: 14 amino acids.

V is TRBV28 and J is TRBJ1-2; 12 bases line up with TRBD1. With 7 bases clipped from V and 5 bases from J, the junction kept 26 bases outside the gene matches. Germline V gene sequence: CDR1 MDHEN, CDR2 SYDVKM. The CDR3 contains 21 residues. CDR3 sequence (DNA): TGTGCCAGCACCCCCACCTTCAGCGCGCCCCGGGACAGGGGGCCGGCGTATGGCTACACCTTC. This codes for CASTPTFSAPRDRGPAYGYTF.

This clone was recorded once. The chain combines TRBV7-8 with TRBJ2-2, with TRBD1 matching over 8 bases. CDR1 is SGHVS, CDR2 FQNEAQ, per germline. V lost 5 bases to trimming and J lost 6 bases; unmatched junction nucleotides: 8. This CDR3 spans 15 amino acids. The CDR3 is CASSDDRGKAGELFF. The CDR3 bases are TGTGCCAGCAGCGACGACAGGGGAAAGGCCGGGGAGCTGTTTTTT.

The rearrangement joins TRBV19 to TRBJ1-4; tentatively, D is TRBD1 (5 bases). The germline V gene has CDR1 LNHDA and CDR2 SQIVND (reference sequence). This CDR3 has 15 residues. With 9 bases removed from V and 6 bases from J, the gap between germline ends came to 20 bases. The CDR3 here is CASLGRGVRHEKLFF. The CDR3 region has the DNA TGTGCCAGCCTCGGACGGGGCGTAAGGCATGAAAAACTGTTTTTT.

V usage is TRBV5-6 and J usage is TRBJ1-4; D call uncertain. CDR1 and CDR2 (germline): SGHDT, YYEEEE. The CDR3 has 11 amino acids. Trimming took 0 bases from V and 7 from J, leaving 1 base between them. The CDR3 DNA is TGTGCCAGCAGCTTGGGTGAAAAACTGTTTTTT. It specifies CASSLGEKLFF.

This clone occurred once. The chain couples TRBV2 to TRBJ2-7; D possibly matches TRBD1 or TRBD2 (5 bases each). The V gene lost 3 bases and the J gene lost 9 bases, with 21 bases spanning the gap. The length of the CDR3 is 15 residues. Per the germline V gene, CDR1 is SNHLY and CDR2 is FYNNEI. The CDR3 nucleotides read TGTGCCAGCAGTGACGGGACCAGAGGGAAAGAGGGGCAGTACTTC. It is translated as CASSDGTRGKEGQYF.

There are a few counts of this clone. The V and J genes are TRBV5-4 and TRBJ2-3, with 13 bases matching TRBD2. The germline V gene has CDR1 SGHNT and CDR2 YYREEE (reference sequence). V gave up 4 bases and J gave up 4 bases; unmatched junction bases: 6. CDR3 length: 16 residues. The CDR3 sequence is CASSRRTSGGPDTQYF. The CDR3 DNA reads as TGTGCCAGCAGCCGGAGGACTAGCGGGGGTCCAGATACGCAGTATTTT.

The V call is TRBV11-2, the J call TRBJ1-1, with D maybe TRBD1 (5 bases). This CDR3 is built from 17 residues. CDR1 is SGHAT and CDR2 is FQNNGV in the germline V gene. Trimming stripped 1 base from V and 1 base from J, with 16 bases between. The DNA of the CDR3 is TGTGCCAGCAGCTTAGTAGGCCTGCGGGACGGGAACACTGAAGCTTTCTTT. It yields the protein CASSLVGLRDGNTEAFF. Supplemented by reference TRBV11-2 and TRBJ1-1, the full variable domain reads EAGVAQSPRYKIIEKRQSVAFWCNPISGHATLYWYQQILGQGPKLLIQFQNNGVVDDSQLPKDRFSAERLKGVDSTLKIQPAKLEDSAVYLCASSLVGLRDGNTEAFFGQGTRLTVV.